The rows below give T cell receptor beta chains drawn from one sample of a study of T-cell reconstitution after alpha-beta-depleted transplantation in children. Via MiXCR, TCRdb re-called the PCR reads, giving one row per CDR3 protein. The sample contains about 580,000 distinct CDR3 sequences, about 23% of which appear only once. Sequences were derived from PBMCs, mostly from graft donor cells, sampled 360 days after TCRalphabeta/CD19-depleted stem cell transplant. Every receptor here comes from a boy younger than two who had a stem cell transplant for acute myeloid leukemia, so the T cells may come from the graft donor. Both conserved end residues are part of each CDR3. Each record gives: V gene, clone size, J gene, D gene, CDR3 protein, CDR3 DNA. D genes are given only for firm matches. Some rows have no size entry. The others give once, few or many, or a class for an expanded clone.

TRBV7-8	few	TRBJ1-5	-	CASSLEGKGGNQPQHF	TGTGCCAGCAGCTTAGAGGGGAAGGGTGGCAATCAGCCCCAGCATTTT
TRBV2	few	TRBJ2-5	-	CASSEVGGDGTQYF	TGTGCCAGCAGTGAAGTCGGGGGAGATGGGACCCAGTACTTC
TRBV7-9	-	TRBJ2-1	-	CASSLGTRGAYNEQFF	TGTGCCAGCAGCTTAGGAACCCGGGGAGCCTACAATGAGCAGTTCTTC
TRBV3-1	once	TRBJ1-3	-	CASSLRQDTIYF	TGTGCCAGCAGCCTGCGGCAGGACACCATATATTTT
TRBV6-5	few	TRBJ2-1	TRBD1	CASSYSTGQDGWYNEQFF	TGTGCCAGCAGTTACTCTACGGGACAGGATGGATGGTACAATGAGCAGTTCTTC
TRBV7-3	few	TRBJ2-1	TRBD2	CASSLYPGLAEAYNEQFF	TGTGCCAGCAGCTTATACCCGGGACTAGCTGAAGCCTACAATGAGCAGTTCTTC
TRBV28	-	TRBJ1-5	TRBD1	CASTPGQGTPYNQPQHF	TGTGCCAGCACCCCGGGACAGGGGACCCCCTACAATCAGCCCCAGCATTTT
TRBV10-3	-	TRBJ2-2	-	CAISYRVGTGELFF	TGTGCCATCAGCTACAGGGTTGGGACCGGGGAGCTGTTTTTT
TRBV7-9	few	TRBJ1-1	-	CASPPEDSKTEAFF	TGTGCCAGCCCCCCCGAGGACTCCAAGACTGAAGCTTTCTTT
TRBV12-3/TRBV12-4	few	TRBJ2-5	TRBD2	CASMLAGGMKTQYF	TGTGCCAGCATGTTAGCGGGGGGAATGAAGACCCAGTACTTC
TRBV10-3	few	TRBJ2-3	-	CAISPGAGPTDTQYF	TGTGCCATCAGTCCTGGGGCAGGGCCCACAGATACGCAGTATTTT
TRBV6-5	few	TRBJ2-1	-	CASRLETGVYNEQFF	TGTGCCAGCAGACTAGAGACGGGGGTATACAATGAGCAGTTCTTC
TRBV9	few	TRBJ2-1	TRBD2	CASSVEASGGPYNEQFF	TGTGCCAGCAGCGTAGAGGCTAGCGGGGGACCCTACAATGAGCAGTTCTTC
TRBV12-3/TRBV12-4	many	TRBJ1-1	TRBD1	CASSSTGGAAEAFF	TGTGCCAGCAGTAGCACAGGGGGTGCGGCTGAAGCTTTCTTT
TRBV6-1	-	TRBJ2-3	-	CASSTGTHLPTDTQYF	TGTGCCAGCAGCACCGGGACCCACCTTCCCACAGATACGCAGTATTTT
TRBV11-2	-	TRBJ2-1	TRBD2	CASSTPGGPSSYNEQFF	TGTGCCAGCAGTACCCCGGGGGGTCCGAGCTCCTACAATGAGCAGTTCTTC
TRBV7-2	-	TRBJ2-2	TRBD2	CASSYVAGGPPGELFF	TGTGCCAGCAGCTACGTAGCGGGGGGGCCTCCCGGGGAGCTGTTTTTT
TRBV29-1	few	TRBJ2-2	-	CSVLGGELFF	TGCAGCGTTTTGGGCGGGGAGCTGTTTTTT
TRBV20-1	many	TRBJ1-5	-	CSARDVEPQHF	TGCAGTGCTAGAGATGTTGAGCCCCAGCATTTT
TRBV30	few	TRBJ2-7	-	CAWSVQATPNIDEQYF	TGTGCCTGGAGTGTACAAGCTACCCCCAATATCGACGAGCAGTACTTC
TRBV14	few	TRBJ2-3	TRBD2	CASSGLATDTQYF	TGTGCCAGCAGCGGACTAGCCACAGATACGCAGTATTTT
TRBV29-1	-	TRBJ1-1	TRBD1	CSVLRTGETEAFF	TGCAGCGTACTTCGGACAGGGGAAACTGAAGCTTTCTTT